This TCR beta chain was identified in a study of blood T cell repertoires in COVID-19. The overall study: Samples came from the United States, Italy and Spain, spanning acute and convalescent COVID-19.

The authors' processing: For nucleated cells, counts were estimated from reference gene primer amplification. Measured with immunoSEQ multiplex PCR; TCRdb has only the in-frame clones, and not every one. V and J calls and clone size are copied from that table; D and trimming were computed from the DNA. Of fewer than 450,000 clones listed, 88% were seen once; the top ten hold around an eighth. Enrollment of patients from Seattle took place during active infection, with longitudinal follow-up. CDR1 is SGDLS and CDR2 is YYNGEE in the germline V gene. There are 15 residues in the CDR3. Between the trimmed V and J ends, which lost 1 base and 3 bases, there was a span of 11 bases.

The chain carries TRBV9 and TRBJ1-3; weak D call: TRBD1 (6 bases). The specimen sequenced was peripheral blood. The source of this sequence is a woman aged 45-60 years with COVID-19, enrolled during active disease. The CDR3 DNA follows: TGTGCCAGCAGCGTATACGACAGGCTTGGAAACACCATATATTTT. Translating it yields CASSVYDRLGNTIYF.